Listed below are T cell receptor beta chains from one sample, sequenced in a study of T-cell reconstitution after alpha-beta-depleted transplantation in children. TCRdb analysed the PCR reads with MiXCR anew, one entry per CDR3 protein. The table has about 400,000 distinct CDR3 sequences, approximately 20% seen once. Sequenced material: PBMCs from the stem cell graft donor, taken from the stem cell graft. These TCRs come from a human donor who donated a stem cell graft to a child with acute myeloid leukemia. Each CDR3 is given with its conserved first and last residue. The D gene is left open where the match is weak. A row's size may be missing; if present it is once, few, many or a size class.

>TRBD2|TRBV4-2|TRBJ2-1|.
TGTGCCAGCAGCCAAGAGGTAGCGGGAGTTCTTAGTGAGCAGTTCTTC
CASSQEVAGVLSEQFF
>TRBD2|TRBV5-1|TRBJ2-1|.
TGCGCCAGCAGCTTGGCCGTTGGCGGGAGCTCCTACAATGAGCAGTTCTTC
CASSLAVGGSSYNEQFF
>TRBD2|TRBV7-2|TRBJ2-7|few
TGTGCCAGCAGCAGGACTAGCACTAGAGACGAGCAGTACTTC
CASSRTSTRDEQYF
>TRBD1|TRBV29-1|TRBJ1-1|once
TGCAGCGTTTGGACAGGCCCGGCGGTAAGGACTGAAGCTTTCTTT
CSVWTGPAVRTEAFF
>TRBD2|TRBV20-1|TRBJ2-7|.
TGCAGTGCTAGGCAACCCGCTAGCGGGAGATCCCTATACGAGCAGTACTTC
CSARQPASGRSLYEQYF
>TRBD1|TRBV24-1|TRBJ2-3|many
TGTGCCACCAGTGATAAACAGGGGTACACAGATACGCAGTATTTT
CATSDKQGYTDTQYF
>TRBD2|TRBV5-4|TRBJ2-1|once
TGTGCCAGCAGCTATAGCGGGAGGCCGAACAATGAGCAGTTCTTC
CASSYSGRPNNEQFF
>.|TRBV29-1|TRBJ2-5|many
TGCAGCGTCGGGGAGGTTGAAGAGACCCAGTACTTC
CSVGEVEETQYF
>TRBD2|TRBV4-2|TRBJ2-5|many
TGTGCCAGCAGCCAAGCGGGAGGAGTTGAGACCCAGTACTTC
CASSQAGGVETQYF
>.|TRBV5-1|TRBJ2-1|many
TGCGCCAGCAGCTTATTTTTTTCACCTAATGAGCAGTTCTTC
CASSLFFSPNEQFF
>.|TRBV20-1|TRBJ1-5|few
TGCAGTGCTACCCGGACGGATTATCAGCCCCAGCATTTT
CSATRTDYQPQHF
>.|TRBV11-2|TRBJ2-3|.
TGTGCCAGCAGCTCTCAGGCCAGGTTTGCCCCCTTCACAGATACGCAGTATTTT
CASSSQARFAPFTDTQYF
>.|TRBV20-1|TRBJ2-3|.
TGCAGTGCTAGAGATCTGGGGGGTACGCAGTATTTT
CSARDLGGTQYF
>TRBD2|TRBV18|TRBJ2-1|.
TGTGCCAGCTCACCCCAAGCGGGAGAGAATGAGCAGTTCTTC
CASSPQAGENEQFF
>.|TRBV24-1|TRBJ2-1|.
TGTGCCACCAGTGGGGGGCTAGCGGACTCCTACAATGAGCAGTTCTTC
CATSGGLADSYNEQFF
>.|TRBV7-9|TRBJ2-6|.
TGTGCCAGCAGCTTACCCCCTGGGGCCAACGTCCTGACTTTC
CASSLPPGANVLTF
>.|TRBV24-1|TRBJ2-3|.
TGTGCCACCAGTGGGGGAATCGGCGGTCTGATAACAGATACGCAGTATTTT
CATSGGIGGLITDTQYF
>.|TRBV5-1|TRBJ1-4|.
TGCGCCAGCAGCTCCCGGACAGCTGCAACTAATGAAAAACTGTTTTTT
CASSSRTAATNEKLFF
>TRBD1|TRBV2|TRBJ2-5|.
TGTGCCAGCAGTGAAACAGGGGCACAAGAGACCCAGTACTTC
CASSETGAQETQYF
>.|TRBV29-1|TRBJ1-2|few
TGCAGCGTTGTTCCCTTATTGGGGCCTAACTATGGCTACACCTTC
CSVVPLLGPNYGYTF
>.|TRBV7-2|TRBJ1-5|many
TGTGCCAGCAGCTTATTAGGGGATCAGCCCCAGCATTTT
CASSLLGDQPQHF
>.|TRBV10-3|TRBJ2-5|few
TGTGCCATCAGTGAGTCAGAGAAAGAGACCCAGTACTTC
CAISESEKETQYF
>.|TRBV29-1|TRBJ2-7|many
TGCAGCGGTGGTCATGGCGGAGGTTACGAGCAGTACTTC
CSGGHGGGYEQYF
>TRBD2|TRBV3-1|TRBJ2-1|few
TGTGCCAGCAGCCAAGATCTCCTAGCGGGAGCTTCCTGGGATGAGCAGTTCTTC
CASSQDLLAGASWDEQFF
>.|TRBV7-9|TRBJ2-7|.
TGTGCCAGCAGCAGACCTGGCGGGATTGGGATCTACGAGCAGTACTTC
CASSRPGGIGIYEQYF
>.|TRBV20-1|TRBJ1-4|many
TGCAGTGCCTCTCGAGGTACGACTAATGAAAAACTGTTTTTT
CSASRGTTNEKLFF
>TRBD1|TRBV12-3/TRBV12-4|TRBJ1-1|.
TGTGCCAGCAGTCCACAGGGGGCGATGAACACTGAAGCTTTCTTT
CASSPQGAMNTEAFF
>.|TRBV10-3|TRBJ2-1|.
TGTGCCATCAGTCAGGGTATCAATGAGCAGTTCTTC
CAISQGINEQFF
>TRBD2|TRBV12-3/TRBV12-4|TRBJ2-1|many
TGTGCCAGCAGTAATAGCGGGAGCGGCCGTGAGCAGTTCTTC
CASSNSGSGREQFF
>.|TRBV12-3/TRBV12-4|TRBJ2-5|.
TGTGCCAGCAGTCCCCGTCGCGGCGGGCGGCTAGGGACCCAGTACTTC
CASSPRRGGRLGTQYF
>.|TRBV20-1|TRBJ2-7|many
TGCAGTGCTAGGATGGGGTACGAGCAGTACTTC
CSARMGYEQYF
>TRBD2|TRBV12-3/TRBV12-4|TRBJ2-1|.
TGTGCCAGCAGTCCCGAGGGGGTAGCGGGAGTTGGGGAGCAGTTCTTC
CASSPEGVAGVGEQFF
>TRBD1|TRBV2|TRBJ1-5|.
TGTGCCACACAGGGGTTGGGAGATCAGCCCCAGCATTTT
CATQGLGDQPQHF
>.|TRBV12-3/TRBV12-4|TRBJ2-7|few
TGTGCCAGCAGTTTATTGTCTAGCCTATCCTACGAGCAGTACTTC
CASSLLSSLSYEQYF
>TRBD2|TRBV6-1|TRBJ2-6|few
TGTGCCAGCAGTGGACTAGCGGGTCCAGGGGCCAACGTCCTGACTTTC
CASSGLAGPGANVLTF
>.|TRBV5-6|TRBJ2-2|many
TGTGCCAGCAGCTTTGTAGGAGCGCCTTCCGCGAACACCGGGGAGCTGTTTTTT
CASSFVGAPSANTGELFF
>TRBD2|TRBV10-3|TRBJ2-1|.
TGTGCCATCAGTGGGACTAGCGGGACTACCTACAATGAGCAGTTCTTC
CAISGTSGTTYNEQFF
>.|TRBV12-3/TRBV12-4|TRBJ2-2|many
TGTGCCAGCAGCGCTAGCAGGAACACCGGGGAGCTGTTTTTT
CASSASRNTGELFF
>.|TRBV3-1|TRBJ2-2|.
TGTGCCAGCAGCCAAGATTACCTCACCGGGGAGCTGTTTTTT
CASSQDYLTGELFF
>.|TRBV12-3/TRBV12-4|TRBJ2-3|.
TGTGCCAGCAGTTTGGGCGTAGTGTCAGATACGCAGTATTTT
CASSLGVVSDTQYF
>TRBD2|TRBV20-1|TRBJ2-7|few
TGCAGTGTTCGGACTAGCGGGAGGTGGGAGCAGTACTTC
CSVRTSGRWEQYF
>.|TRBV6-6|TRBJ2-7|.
TGTGCCAGCAGCTGGGGGACCCTCTACGAGCAGTACTTC
CASSWGTLYEQYF
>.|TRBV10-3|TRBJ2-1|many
TGTGCCATCAGTGGGGCCTCCTCCTACAATGAGCAGTTCTTC
CAISGASSYNEQFF
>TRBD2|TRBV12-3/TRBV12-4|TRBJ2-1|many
TGTGCCAGCAGTTTACTACGGGAGGGCCATGAGCAGTTCTTC
CASSLLREGHEQFF
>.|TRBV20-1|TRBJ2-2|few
TGCAGTGCTAGAGGTTCGGGGACCACCGGGGAGCTGTTTTTT
CSARGSGTTGELFF
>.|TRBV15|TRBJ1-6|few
TGTGCCACCAGCAGAGAAACCGGCTCACCCCTCCACTTT
CATSRETGSPLHF
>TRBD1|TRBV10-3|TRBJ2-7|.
TGTGCCATCAGTCCCGGACAGGGAACGTACGAGCAGTACTTC
CAISPGQGTYEQYF
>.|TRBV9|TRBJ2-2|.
TGTGCCAGCAGCGACTCAACCACAGTGGAATTGGTTATCGGGGCCGGGGAGCTGTTTTTT
CASSDSTTVELVIGAGELFF
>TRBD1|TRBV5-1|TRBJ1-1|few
TGCGCCAGCAGCCCCGGACAGGAGACGAACACTGAAGCTTTCTTT
CASSPGQETNTEAFF
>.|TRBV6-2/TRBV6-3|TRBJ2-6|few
TGTGCCAGCAGAGGTCTCAACGTCCTGACTTTC
CASRGLNVLTF
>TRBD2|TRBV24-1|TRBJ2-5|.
TGTGCCACCAGTGATTACTCCGGGACTAGCGACCAAGAGACCCAGTACTTC
CATSDYSGTSDQETQYF
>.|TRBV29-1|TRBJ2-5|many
TGCAGCGTTGAAGACGTCCGACTCCAAGAGACCCAGTACTTC
CSVEDVRLQETQYF
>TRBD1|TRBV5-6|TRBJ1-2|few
TGTGCCAGCAGCGACAGGGGATCGGCCTATGGCTACACCTTC
CASSDRGSAYGYTF
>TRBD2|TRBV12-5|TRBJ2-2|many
TGTGCTAGTGGTTTGGTAGACGCTGTCTGGGGAGAGCGGGAGTCCATCGGGGAGCTGTTTTTT
CASGLVDAVWGERESIGELFF